Only a few counts were recorded for the clone carrying this TCR beta chain. Its matching antigen is unknown. CDR1 and CDR2 (germline): LNHNV, YYDKDF (reference sequence). This CDR3 has 12 residues. Trimming removed 8 bases at V and 3 bases at J, with 7 bases between. TCRbeta library preparation incorporated unique molecular identifiers. TCRdb recomputed calls from the PCR reads with MiXCR, one row per CDR3 protein. The table has around 700,000 distinct CDR3 sequences, around 13% seen once; the top ten hold 0.79%. The data are from a study of T-cell reconstitution after alpha-beta-depleted transplantation in children. Study-level findings and limits: When one year had passed after transplant, most T-cell counts and diversity came from newly produced T cells. After transplant, high TCRbeta diversity at day 60 in some patients arose from surviving recipient T cells and thymic progenitors. By about two months after transplant, alpha-beta T cells reportedly arose from several hundred graft clones that had expanded.

The rearrangement uses TRBV15 and TRBJ2-2; D not certain. The sequencing here drew on PBMCs, taken before TCRalphabeta/CD19-depleted stem cell transplant. The origin of this receptor is a girl aged 2-10 years with congenital amegakaryocytic thrombocytopenia, due to receive a stem cell transplant. CDR3 residues: CATAKDTGELFF. The CDR3 DNA sequence: TGTGCCACCGCCAAAGACACCGGGGAGCTGTTTTTT.